This T cell receptor (beta chain) was obtained from a study of spatial heterogeneity in lung cancer. Looking at the study overall: Detection consistently captured more beta-chain sequences than alpha-chain sequences.

The CDR3 contains 15 residues. In germline, CDR1 is SGHRS, CDR2 YFSETQ. V lost 0 bases and J 8 bases, leaving 15 bases between the germline ends. TCRdb redid the calling of the 5' RACE reads with MiXCR, one entry per CDR3 protein. Altogether about 660 distinct CDR3 sequences are present, approximately 22% being singletons, with the ten largest covering 16%. This clonotype ranks as large. The library was prepared for alpha chains; this beta chain is a stray read, so its frequency means little. The time point is: sample taken at primary tumor resection. The donors, 70 to 80 patients with untreated early-stage non-small cell lung cancer, provided the samples. The study sequenced unsorted whole RNA from tumor, nontumor lung or frozen PBMC.

The sample consisted of normal lung tissue next to the tumor, taken at surgery. The V gene is TRBV5-1, the J gene TRBJ2-1; tentatively, D is TRBD1 (5 bases). The source of this sequence is a male donor with early-stage non-small cell lung cancer. CDR3: CASSLEGRVTDEQFF. For the CDR3, the DNA is TGCGCCAGCAGCTTGGAAGGCAGGGTAACGGATGAGCAGTTCTTC. Complete variable domain (other parts from reference TRBV5-1 and TRBJ2-1): KAGVTQTPRYLIKTRGQQVTLSCSPISGHRSVSWYQQTPGQGLQFLFEYFSETQRNKGNFPGRFSGRQFSNSRSEMNVSTLELGDSALYLCASSLEGRVTDEQFFGPGTRLTVL.